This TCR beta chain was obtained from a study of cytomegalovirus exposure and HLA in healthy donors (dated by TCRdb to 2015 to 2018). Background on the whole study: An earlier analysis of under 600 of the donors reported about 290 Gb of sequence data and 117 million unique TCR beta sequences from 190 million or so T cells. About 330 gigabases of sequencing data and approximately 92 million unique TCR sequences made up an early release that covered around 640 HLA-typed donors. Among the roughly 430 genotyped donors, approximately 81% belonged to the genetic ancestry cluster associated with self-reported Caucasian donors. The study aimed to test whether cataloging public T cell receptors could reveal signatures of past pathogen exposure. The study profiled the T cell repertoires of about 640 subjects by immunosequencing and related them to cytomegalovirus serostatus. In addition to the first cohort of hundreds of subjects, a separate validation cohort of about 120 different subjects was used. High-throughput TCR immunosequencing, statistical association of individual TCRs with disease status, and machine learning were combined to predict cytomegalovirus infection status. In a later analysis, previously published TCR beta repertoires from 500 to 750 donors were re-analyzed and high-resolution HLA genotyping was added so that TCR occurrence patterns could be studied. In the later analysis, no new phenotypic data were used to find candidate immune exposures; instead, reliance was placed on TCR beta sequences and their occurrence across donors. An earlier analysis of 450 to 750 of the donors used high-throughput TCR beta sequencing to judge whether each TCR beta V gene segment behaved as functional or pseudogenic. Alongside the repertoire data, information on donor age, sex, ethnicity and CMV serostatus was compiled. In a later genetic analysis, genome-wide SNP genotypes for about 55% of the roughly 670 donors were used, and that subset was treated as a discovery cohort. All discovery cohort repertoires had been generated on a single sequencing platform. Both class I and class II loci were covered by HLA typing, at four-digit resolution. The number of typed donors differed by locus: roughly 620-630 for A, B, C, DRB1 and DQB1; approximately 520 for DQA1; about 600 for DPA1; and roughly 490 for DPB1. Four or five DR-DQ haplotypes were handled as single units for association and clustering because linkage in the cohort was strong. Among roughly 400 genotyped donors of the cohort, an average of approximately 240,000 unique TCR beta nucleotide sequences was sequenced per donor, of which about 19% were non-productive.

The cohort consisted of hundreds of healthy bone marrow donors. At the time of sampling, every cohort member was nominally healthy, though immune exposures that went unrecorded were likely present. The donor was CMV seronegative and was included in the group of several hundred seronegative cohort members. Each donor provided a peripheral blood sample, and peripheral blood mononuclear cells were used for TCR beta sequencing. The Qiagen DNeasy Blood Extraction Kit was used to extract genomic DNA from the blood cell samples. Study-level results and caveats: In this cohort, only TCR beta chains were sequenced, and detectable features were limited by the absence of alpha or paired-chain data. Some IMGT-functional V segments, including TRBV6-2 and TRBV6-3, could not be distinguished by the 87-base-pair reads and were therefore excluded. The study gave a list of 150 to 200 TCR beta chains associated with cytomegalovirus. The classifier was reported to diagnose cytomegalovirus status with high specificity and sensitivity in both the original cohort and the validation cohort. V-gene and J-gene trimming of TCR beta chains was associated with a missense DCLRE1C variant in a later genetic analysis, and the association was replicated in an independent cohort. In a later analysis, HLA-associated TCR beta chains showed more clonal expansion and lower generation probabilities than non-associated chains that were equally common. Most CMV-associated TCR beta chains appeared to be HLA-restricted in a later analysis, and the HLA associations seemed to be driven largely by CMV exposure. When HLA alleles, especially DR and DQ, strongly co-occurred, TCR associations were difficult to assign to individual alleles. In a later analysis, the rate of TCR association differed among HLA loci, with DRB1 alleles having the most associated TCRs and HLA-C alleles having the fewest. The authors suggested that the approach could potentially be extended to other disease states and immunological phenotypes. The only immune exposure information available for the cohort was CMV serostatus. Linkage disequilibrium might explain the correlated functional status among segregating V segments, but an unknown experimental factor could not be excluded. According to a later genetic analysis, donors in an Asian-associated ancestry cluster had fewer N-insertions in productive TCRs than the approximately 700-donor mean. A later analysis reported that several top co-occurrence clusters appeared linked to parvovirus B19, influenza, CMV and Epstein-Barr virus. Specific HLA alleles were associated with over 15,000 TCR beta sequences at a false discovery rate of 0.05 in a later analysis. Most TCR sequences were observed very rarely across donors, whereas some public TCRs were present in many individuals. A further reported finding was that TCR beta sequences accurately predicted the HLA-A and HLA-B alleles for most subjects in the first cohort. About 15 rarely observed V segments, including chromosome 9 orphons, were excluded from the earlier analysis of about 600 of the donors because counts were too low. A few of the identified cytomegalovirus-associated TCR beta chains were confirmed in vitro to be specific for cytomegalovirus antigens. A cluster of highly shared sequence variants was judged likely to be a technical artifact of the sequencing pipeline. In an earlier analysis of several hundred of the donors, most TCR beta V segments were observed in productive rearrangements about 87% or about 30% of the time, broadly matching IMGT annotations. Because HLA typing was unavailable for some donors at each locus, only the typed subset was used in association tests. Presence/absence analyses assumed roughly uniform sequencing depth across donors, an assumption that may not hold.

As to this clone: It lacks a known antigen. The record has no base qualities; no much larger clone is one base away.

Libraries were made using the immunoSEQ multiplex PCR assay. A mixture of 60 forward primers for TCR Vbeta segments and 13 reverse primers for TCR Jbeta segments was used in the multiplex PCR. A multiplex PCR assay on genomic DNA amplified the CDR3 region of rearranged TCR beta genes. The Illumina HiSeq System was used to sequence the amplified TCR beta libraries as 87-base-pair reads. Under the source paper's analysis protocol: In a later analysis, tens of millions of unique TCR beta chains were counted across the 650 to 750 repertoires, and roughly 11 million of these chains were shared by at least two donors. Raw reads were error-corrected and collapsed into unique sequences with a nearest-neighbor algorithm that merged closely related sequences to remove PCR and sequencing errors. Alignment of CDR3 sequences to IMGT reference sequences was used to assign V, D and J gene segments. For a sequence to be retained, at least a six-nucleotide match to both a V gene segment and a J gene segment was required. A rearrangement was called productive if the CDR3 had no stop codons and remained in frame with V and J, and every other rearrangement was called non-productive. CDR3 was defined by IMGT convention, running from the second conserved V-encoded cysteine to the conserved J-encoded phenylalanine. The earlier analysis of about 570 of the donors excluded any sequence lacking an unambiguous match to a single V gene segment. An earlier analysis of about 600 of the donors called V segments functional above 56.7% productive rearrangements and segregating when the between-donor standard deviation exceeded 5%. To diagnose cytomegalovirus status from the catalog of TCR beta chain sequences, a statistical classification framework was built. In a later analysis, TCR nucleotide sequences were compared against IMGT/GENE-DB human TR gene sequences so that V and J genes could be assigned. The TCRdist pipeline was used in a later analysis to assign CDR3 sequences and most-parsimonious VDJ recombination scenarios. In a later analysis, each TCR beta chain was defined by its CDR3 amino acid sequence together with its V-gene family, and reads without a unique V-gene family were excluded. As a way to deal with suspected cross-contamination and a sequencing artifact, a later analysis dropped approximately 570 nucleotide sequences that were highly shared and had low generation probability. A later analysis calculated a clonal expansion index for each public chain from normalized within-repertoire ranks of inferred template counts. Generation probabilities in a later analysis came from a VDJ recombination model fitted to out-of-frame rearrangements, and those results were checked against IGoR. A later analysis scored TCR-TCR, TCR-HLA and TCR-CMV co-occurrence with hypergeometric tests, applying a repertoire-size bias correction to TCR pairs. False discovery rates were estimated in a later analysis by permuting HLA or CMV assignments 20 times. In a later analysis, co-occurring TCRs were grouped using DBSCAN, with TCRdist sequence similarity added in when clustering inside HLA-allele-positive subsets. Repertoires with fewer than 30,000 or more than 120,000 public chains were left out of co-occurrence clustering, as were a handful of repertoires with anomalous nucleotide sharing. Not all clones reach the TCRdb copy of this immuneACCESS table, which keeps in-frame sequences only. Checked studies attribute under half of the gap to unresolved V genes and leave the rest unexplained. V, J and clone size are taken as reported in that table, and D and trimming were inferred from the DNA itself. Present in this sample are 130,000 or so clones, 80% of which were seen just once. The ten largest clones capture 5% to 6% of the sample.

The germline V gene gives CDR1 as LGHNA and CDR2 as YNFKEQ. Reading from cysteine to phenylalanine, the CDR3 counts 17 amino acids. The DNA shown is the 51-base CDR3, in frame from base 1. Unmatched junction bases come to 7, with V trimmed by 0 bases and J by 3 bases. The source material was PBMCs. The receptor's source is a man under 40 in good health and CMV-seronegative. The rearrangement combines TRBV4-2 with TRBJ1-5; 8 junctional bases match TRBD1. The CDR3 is CASSQDLGQEDNQPQHF. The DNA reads TGTGCCAGCAGCCAAGATTTGGGACAGGAAGACAATCAGCCCCAGCATTTT.